This T cell receptor beta chain was found in a study of T cells in Graves' hyperthyroidism and ophthalmopathy (dated by TCRdb to the late 2010s). Study-wide context: Peripheral blood samples were taken at initial diagnosis, before any treatment was given. To identify TCR V-J signatures that set the groups apart, the researchers used a discovery cohort of 95 to 100 patients, made up of around 40 with Graves' ophthalmopathy and 57 with stable Graves' hyperthyroidism. An independent validation cohort of under 20 hyperthyroidism patients and more than 15 patients who later progressed to ophthalmopathy tested prospective prediction of ophthalmopathy. In over five Graves' hyperthyroidism patients, the study also compared T-cell repertoires from thyroid tissue with T-cell repertoires from blood. The roughly 91 discovery patients were randomly divided into training and test sets at a 7:3 ratio. TCR Vbeta CDR3 sequencing of 135 peripheral blood samples (about 45 ophthalmopathy, 75 or so hyperthyroidism and 17 progressor patients) is reported in the paper. Following sampling, methimazole starting at 30 mg daily was given to hyperthyroidism patients, and high-dose intravenous methylprednisolone was given to ophthalmopathy patients. Study-wide findings and limitations: In cross-validation, a model built on a 13 V-J signature told ophthalmopathy apart from stable hyperthyroidism with over 85% sensitivity and roughly 82% specificity, and in testing the same model reached 80%/75%. Most expanded thyroid clonotypes (frequency above 0.001) were also detected in blood, a finding suggesting that blood repertoires may reflect thyroid immune responses. Sample size was not statistically predetermined, and blinding of investigators to group allocation was not performed. In validation, the model predicted progression to ophthalmopathy a median of about 6 months before onset, with about 67% sensitivity and around 76% specificity.

Ophthalmopathy patients had moderately to severely active disease, with a Clinical Activity Score of 3 or more, a NOSPECS grade of 4 or more, and a disease duration of less than 3 months. The study excluded patients with uncontrolled infections, other autoimmune diseases, pregnancy or lactation. Diagnoses relied on clinical symptoms, serum thyroxine and TRAb, thyroid ultrasound and orbital computed tomography. PBMCs were separated from about 10 ml of fresh peripheral blood using Ficoll-Paque density gradient centrifugation. Total RNA was extracted with Trizol reagent, and quality was checked on an Agilent 2100 Bioanalyzer. TCR beta CDR3 regions were amplified from RNA transcripts. A first-round RT-PCR of the TCR CDR3 used the HTBI primer set with the Qiagen OneStep RT-PCR kit. A second multiplex PCR round built the libraries, followed by size selection and purification. Paired-end sequencing of the libraries was performed with 100 bp reads on an Illumina HiSeq2000. The published analysis was carried out like this. SOAPnuke was used to process the raw data, throwing out any read that contained adapters or uncalled bases, had a mean Phred below 15, or lacked an exact constant-primer or identifier match. High-quality paired reads were merged using COPE v1.2.5, and each unique nucleotide sequence was defined as a clonotype. MiTCR v1.1 was used to align the clonotypes against IMGT TRBV, TRBD and TRBJ reference segments. Analysis was restricted to V-J combinations with a frequency above 0.0001, which covered roughly 99% of repertoires. The TCS score was defined as F50 (clonal expansion) divided by E x V (chaos), with BLOSUM62-based TCRdist calculated between CDR3 peptides within each V-J. Welch's t-statistics and random forest reduced roughly 530 V-J features to under 15, which were used in a naive Bayes classifier (R e1071). TCRdb reworked the public reads: Q25 trimming with fastp, MiXCR clone assembly, productive beta chains retained. One record per CDR3 amino acid sequence lists the most common genes and DNA. TCRdb assigned the V and J calls; the authors' analysis was not used. The sample table holds 500,000 to 650,000 distinct CDR3 sequences, of which approximately 17% were seen once. The top ten hold approximately 15% of the sample.

A word on this clonotype: Its antigen has not been determined. A much larger clone is a single base away; this may be a read error.

Looking up the germline V gene yields CDR1 SGHRS and CDR2 YFSETQ. The CDR3 goes from the cysteine to the phenylalanine over 15 residues. Only the CDR3 portion is preserved as DNA: 45 bases, with reading frame beginning at the first base. The rearranged segments are TRBV5-1 and TRBJ1-2; the D segment cannot be called with confidence. This TCR derives from a woman in her late teens or twenties with Graves' ophthalmopathy. The sample taken for sequencing was blood. CDR3 region: CASSLAGGANYSYTF. The nucleotide sequence reads as follows: TGCGCCAGCAGCTTGGCAGGCGGAGCTAACTATAGCTACACCTTC.